One and the same sample provided the 10 T cell receptor beta chains below, sequenced in a study of shared clonotypes between healthy human individuals. Terminally differentiated effector memory CD45RA+ cells were excluded by CCR7 positive selection of CD45RO-negative cells. Generated by immunoSEQ multiplex PCR, the TCRdb table keeps only in-frame clones and is missing some. The data contain over 2,000,000 clones, 93% of them singletons. The sample comprised naive CD8+ T cells from PBMCs. The receptors shown here come from a man between 18 and 35 years old in good health. Some clones in this sample may be carry-over from other donors' samples.

The rearrangement uses TRBV4-2 and TRBJ1-1, with D perhaps TRBD1 (5 bases). Per germline, CDR1 LGHNA and CDR2 YNFKEQ. V was shortened by 0 bases and J by 10 bases, with 27 bases between the two germline ends. CDR3 length equals 18 residues. The CDR3 coding sequence is TGTGCCAGCAGCCAAGATTTCTCTTGGGGGGGACTCTCTCTTGGAGCTTTCTTT. Encoded protein: CASSQDFSWGGLSLGAFF.

The CDR3 sequence: CASTPSGTGAYEQYF. DNA for the CDR3: TGTGCCAGCACCCCTAGTGGGACAGGGGCCTACGAGCAGTACTTC. V is TRBV9 and J is TRBJ2-7; 10 bases map to TRBD1. The CDR3 runs 15 residues. V lost 6 bases to trimming and J lost 2 bases; unmatched junction nucleotides: 8. CDR1 is SGDLS, CDR2 YYNGEE, per germline.

J is TRBJ1-1 and V is TRBV28; 7 bases agree with TRBD1. The ends lost 9 bases at V and 5 bases at J; junction bases unmatched: 6. The CDR3 totals 12 residues. Germline V CDR1 and CDR2: MDHEN, SYDVKM. CDR3 nucleotides: TGTGCCAGTGTCACAGGGGCGACTGAAGCTTTCTTT. This gives the protein CASVTGATEAFF. The whole variable domain, remainder taken from reference TRBV28 and TRBJ1-1, is DVKVTQSSRYLVKRTGEKVFLECVQDMDHENMFWYRQDPGLGLRLIYFSYDVKMKEKGDIPEGYSVSREKKERFSLILESASTNQTSMYLCASVTGATEAFFGQGTRLTVV.

The J gene is TRBJ2-1, the V gene TRBV9, with 7 nucleotides matching TRBD2. The CDR3 runs to 13 residues. The V gene's germline CDR1 is SGDLS and CDR2 YYNGEE. With 10 bases clipped from V and 2 bases from J, the junction kept 6 bases outside the gene matches. The CDR3 loop is CAVSSGPYNEQFF. Here the CDR3 DNA reads TGTGCCGTCTCTAGCGGACCCTACAATGAGCAGTTCTTC.

The chain links TRBV2 to TRBJ2-3; unclear D gene. This CDR3 is built from 14 residues. Trimming removed 8 bases from V and 0 bases from J, with 12 bases in between. The germline V gene has CDR1 SNHLY and CDR2 FYNNEI. The CDR3 is CASLGPASTDTQYF. CDR3 bases: TGTGCCAGCCTTGGGCCCGCTAGCACAGATACGCAGTATTTT.

The CDR3 region has the DNA TGTGCCAGTAGTATTGTGGCGGGAGACCTCTACGAGCAGTACTTC. Protein product: CASSIVAGDLYEQYF. This rearrangement joins TRBV19 to TRBJ2-7; TRBD2 matches 7 bases. The ends lost 3 bases at V and 3 bases at J; junction bases unmatched: 8. This CDR3 contains 15 residues. Per germline, CDR1 LNHDA and CDR2 SQIVND (reference sequence).

Of note for this clone: Other nucleotide sequences in the sample specify the same CDR3. This chain uses TRBV27 with TRBJ2-7; D may be TRBD1 or TRBD2 (6 bases each). Germline CDR1 is MNHEY and CDR2 is SMNVEV (reference sequence). This CDR3 spans 15 amino acids. V was trimmed by 3 bases and J by 0 bases, leaving 12 bases between them. The CDR3 loop is CASSFGGPSSYEQYF. The CDR3 DNA sequence: TGTGCCAGCAGTTTCGGGGGCCCATCCTCCTACGAGCAGTACTTC.

V and J are TRBV11-2 and TRBJ2-7; 8 nucleotides align to TRBD2. With 5 bases clipped from V and 4 bases from J, the junction kept 13 bases outside the gene matches. The CDR3 runs to 16 residues. CDR1 SGHAT and CDR2 FQNNGV come from the germline V gene. As DNA, the CDR3 is TGTGCCAGCAGCAGATCTCAGGGACTAGTTGAATACGAGCAGTACTTC. Translating gives CASSRSQGLVEYEQYF. Drawing the rest from reference TRBV11-2 and TRBJ2-7, the complete variable domain is EAGVAQSPRYKIIEKRQSVAFWCNPISGHATLYWYQQILGQGPKLLIQFQNNGVVDDSQLPKDRFSAERLKGVDSTLKIQPAKLEDSAVYLCASSRSQGLVEYEQYFGPGTRLTVT.

V gene TRBV19 combines with J gene TRBJ1-2, with D maybe TRBD1 (6 bases). V lost 5 bases to trimming and J lost 5 bases, with 15 bases between them. The CDR3 contains 14 residues. The germline V gene has CDR1 LNHDA and CDR2 SQIVND (reference sequence). This CDR3 reads CASSSPWQGYGYTF. CDR3 DNA: TGTGCCAGTAGTTCCCCATGGCAGGGGTATGGCTACACCTTC.

The chain uses TRBV27 and TRBJ1-4; TRBD1 is a possible D gene (6 bases). V was trimmed by 8 bases and J by 0 bases, leaving 13 bases between them. Germline V gives CDR1 MNHEY, CDR2 SMNVEV (reference sequence). This CDR3 region has 15 residues. The CDR3 DNA follows: TGTGCCAGCGGTCGGACAGCTGCAACTAATGAAAAACTGTTTTTT. Translation: CASGRTAATNEKLFF.